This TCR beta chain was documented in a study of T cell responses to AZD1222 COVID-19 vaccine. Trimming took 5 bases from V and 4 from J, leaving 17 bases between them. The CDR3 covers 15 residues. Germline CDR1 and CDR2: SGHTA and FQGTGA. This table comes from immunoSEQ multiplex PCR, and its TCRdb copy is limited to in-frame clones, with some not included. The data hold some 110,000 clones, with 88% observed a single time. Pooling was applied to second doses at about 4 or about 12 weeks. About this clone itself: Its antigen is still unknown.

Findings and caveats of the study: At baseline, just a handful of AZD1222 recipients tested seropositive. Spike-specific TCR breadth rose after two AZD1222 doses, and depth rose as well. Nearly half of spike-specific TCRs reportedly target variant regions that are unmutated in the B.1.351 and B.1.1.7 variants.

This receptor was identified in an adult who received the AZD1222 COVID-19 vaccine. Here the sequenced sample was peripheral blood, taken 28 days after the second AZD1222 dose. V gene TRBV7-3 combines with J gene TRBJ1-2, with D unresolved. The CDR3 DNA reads TGTGCCAGCAGCCCCCACCGGGAAACTTCCTATGGCTACACCTTC. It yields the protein CASSPHRETSYGYTF.